These 6 T cell receptor beta chains came from one sample sequenced in a study of early T cells in non-severe SARS-CoV-2 infection. TCRdb itself ran the 5' RACE reads through MiXCR, one entry per CDR3 protein. Among tens of thousands of distinct CDR3 sequences, around 6% were seen once, and the ten largest hold about 6.8%. The sequencing input was whole blood. These receptors all stem from an adult who was a healthcare worker with PCR-confirmed SARS-CoV-2 infection or an uninfected control (not recorded which).

At least ten counts were recorded for this clonotype. The chain is built from TRBV10-3 and TRBJ2-3; D is perhaps TRBD2 (5 bases). The CDR3 has 12 residues. Trimming took 6 bases from V and 3 from J, leaving 7 bases between them. CDR1 and CDR2 from the germline V gene are ENHRY and SYGVKD. CDR3 nucleotide sequence: TGTGCCATCAGGAGGGAGACAGATACGCAGTATTTT. Translated: CAIRRETDTQYF.

This rearrangement joins TRBV28 to TRBJ1-1; possible D gene TRBD1, 6 bases. The CDR3 extends over 14 amino acids. The germline V and J ends were trimmed by 8 bases and 1 base, with 14 bases remaining between them. Per the germline V gene, CDR1 is MDHEN and CDR2 is SYDVKM. The CDR3 protein is CASRTPTGNTEAFF. CDR3 DNA: TGTGCCAGCCGGACCCCGACAGGGAACACTGAAGCTTTCTTT.

The chain has TRBV29-1 and TRBJ1-3; no definite D call. Germline CDR1 SQVTM, CDR2 ANQGSEA. V lost 6 bases and J lost 0, with 9 bases in between. CDR3 length equals 13 residues. The CDR3 protein is CSVLAPSGNTIYF. As DNA, the CDR3 is TGCAGCGTCTTGGCCCCCTCTGGAAACACCATATATTTT.

Many counts were recorded for this clonotype. This rearrangement joins TRBV5-1 to TRBJ1-4, with a weak D call TRBD1 (6 bases). Trimming removed 5 bases from V and 4 bases from J, with 12 bases in between. Per germline, CDR1 SGHRS and CDR2 YFSETQ. This CDR3 is built from 14 residues. The CDR3 nucleotides read TGCGCCAGCAGACAGGGACCGAATAATGAAAAACTGTTTTTT. Translation gives CASRQGPNNEKLFF.

This clonotype was observed many times. The chain uses TRBV12-3 or TRBV12-4 and TRBJ1-2; TRBD1 might be the D (6 bases). The CDR3 has 14 residues. Trimming shortened V by 5 bases and J by 3 bases, and 13 bases separated the two germline ends. CDR3 region: CASSPSGADYGYTF. For the CDR3, the DNA is TGTGCCAGCAGTCCCTCAGGGGCGGACTATGGCTACACCTTC.

The chain is built from TRBV4-3 and TRBJ2-7, with D unresolved. Per germline, CDR1 LGHNA and CDR2 YSLEER. V lost 5 bases to trimming and J lost 4 bases, with 18 bases between them. This CDR3 has 15 residues. The CDR3 region has the DNA TGCGCCAGCAGCGGGTCAGGCACGGAAGGATACGAGCAGTACTTC. The encoded protein is CASSGSGTEGYEQYF.